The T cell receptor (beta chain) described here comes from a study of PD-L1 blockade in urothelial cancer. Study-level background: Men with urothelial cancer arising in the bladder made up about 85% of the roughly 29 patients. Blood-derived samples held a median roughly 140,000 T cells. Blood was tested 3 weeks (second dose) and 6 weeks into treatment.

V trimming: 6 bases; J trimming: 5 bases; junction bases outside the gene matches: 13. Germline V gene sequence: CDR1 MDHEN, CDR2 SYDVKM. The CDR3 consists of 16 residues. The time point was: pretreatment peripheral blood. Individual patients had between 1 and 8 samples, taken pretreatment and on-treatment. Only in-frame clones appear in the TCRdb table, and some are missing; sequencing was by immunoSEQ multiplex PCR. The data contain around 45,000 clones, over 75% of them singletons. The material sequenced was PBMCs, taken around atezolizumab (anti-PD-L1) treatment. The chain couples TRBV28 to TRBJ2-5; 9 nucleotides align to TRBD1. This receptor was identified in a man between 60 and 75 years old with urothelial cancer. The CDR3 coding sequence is TGTGCCAGCAGAACCCAAGGGGCAGACAGGGGGGAGACCCAGTACTTC. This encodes CASRTQGADRGETQYF. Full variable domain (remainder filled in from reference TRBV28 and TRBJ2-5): DVKVTQSSRYLVKRTGEKVFLECVQDMDHENMFWYRQDPGLGLRLIYFSYDVKMKEKGDIPEGYSVSREKKERFSLILESASTNQTSMYLCASRTQGADRGETQYFGPGTRLLVL.